A selection of T cell receptor beta chains follows, all from one sample in a study of T cell responses to AZD1222 COVID-19 vaccine. Here immunoSEQ multiplex PCR was the method, and the copy in TCRdb shows in-frame clones only, minus some. This sample yields around 100,000 clones, of which over 75% are seen a single time; 4% to 5% belongs to the top ten. The material was peripheral blood, obtained on day 0 of MenACWY control vaccination. Receptor source: an adult in good health. The CDR3 runs from the conserved cysteine through the conserved F or W. A D gene is named only where the DNA matches it firmly. For some rows the clone size is stated as once, few or many, or as a class when expanded; others skip it.

NA	TRBV29-1	NA	TRBJ1-3	CSAGDRGNTIYF	TGCAGCGCTGGGGACCGTGGAAACACCATATATTTT
NA	TRBV30	NA	TRBJ1-4	CAWSFGGPNEKLFF	TGTGCCTGGAGCTTCGGCGGCCCTAATGAAAAACTGTTTTTT
NA	TRBV5-1	NA	TRBJ2-6	CASSLGPQGAGANVLTF	TGCGCCAGCAGCTTGGGGCCACAGGGCGCAGGGGCCAACGTCCTGACTTTC
NA	TRBV12-3/TRBV12-4	NA	TRBJ1-5	CASSLARRQPQHF	TGTGCCAGCAGTTTAGCGCGTAGGCAGCCCCAGCATTTT
TRBD1	TRBV7-9	NA	TRBJ1-1	CASSFRGQDTEAFF	TGTGCCAGCAGTTTCAGGGGGCAGGACACTGAAGCTTTCTTT
NA	TRBV6-2/TRBV6-3	NA	TRBJ1-1	CASSYSDPAKAFF	TGTGCCAGCAGTTACTCGGATCCTGCAAAAGCTTTCTTT
NA	TRBV11-3	NA	TRBJ1-3	CASSRDGPSGNTIYF	TGTGCCAGCAGCCGGGACGGACCCTCTGGAAACACCATATATTTT
NA	TRBV5-4	once	TRBJ2-6	CASSSPGGSGANVLTF	TGTGCCAGCAGCTCCCCGGGTGGCTCTGGGGCCAACGTCCTGACTTTC
NA	TRBV9	NA	TRBJ1-5	CASSVEGSYNQPQHF	TGTGCCAGCAGCGTAGAGGGCAGTTACAATCAGCCCCAGCATTTT
TRBD1	TRBV10-3	NA	TRBJ2-1	CAISAILQGLSYNEQFF	TGTGCCATCAGTGCAATTTTACAGGGGCTTTCCTACAATGAGCAGTTCTTC
NA	TRBV4-1	NA	TRBJ1-2	CASSQGLGYTF	TGCGCCAGCAGTCAAGGTCTGGGCTACACCTTC